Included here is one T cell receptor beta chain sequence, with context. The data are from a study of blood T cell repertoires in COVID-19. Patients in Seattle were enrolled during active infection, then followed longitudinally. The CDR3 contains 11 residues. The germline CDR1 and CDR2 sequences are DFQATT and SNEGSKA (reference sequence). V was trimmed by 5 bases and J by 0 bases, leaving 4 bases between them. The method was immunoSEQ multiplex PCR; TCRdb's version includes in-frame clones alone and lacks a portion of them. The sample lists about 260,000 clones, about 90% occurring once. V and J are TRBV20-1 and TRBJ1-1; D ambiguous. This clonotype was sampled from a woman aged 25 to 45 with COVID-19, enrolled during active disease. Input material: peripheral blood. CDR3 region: CSALLNTEAFF. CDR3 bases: TGCAGTGCTCTTCTGAACACTGAAGCTTTCTTT.